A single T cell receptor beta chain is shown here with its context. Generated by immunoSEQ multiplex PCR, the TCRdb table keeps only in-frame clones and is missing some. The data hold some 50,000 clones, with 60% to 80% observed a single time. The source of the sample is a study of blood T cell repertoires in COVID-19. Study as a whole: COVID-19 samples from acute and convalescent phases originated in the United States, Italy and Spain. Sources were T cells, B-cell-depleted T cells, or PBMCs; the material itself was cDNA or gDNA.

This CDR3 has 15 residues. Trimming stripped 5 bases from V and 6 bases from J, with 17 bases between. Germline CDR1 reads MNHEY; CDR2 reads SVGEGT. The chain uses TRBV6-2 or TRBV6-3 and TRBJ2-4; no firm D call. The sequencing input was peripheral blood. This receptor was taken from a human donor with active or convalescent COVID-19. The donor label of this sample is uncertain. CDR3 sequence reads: CASSAQPRSRNIQYF. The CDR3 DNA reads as TGTGCCAGCAGTGCCCAGCCGCGGAGCCGAAACATTCAGTACTTC.